This record covers a single TCR beta chain. Its antigen is undetermined. This sample stems from a study of cytomegalovirus exposure and HLA in healthy donors. Study observations and caveats: Later analysis placed DRB1 highest and HLA-C lowest in TCR association rates, which differed by HLA locus.

The PCR ran on 60 Vbeta and 13 Jbeta primers. The table came from immunoSEQ multiplex PCR; TCRdb's copy has only in-frame clones and leaves some out. The table shows 90,000 to 150,000 clones, with about three quarters occurring only once. The sample taken for sequencing was PBMCs. This clonotype was obtained from a female donor in good health and CMV-seronegative.

The CDR3 sequence: CASSSKSGQGGYGYTF. In nucleotides, the CDR3 is TGTGCCAGCAGTTCTAAATCAGGACAGGGGGGCTATGGCTACACCTTC. The rearrangement joins TRBV6-5 to TRBJ1-2; 10 bases map to TRBD1. The CDR3 has 16 residues. With 4 bases clipped from V and 4 bases from J, the junction kept 9 bases outside the gene matches. Germline V gene lookup returns CDR1 MNHEY and CDR2 SVGAGI.